This paragraph reports one T cell receptor beta chain. Its matching antigen is unknown. Vbeta (60) and Jbeta (13) primers were used in the PCR. In the study's own analysis: Counted up in a later analysis, unique TCR beta chains came to 65 million to 80 million, with around 11 million shared. The table came from immunoSEQ multiplex PCR; TCRdb's copy has only in-frame clones and leaves some out. The V and J calls and clone size were taken over from that table, and D and trimming were inferred from the DNA. Of 200,000 or so clones in the sample, around 80% were seen once. This CDR3 has 15 amino acids. CDR1 is MNHEY, CDR2 SVGAGI, per germline. Trimming at V came to 2 bases and at J to 4 bases, leaving 3 bases not matched to a gene. This specimen belongs to a study of cytomegalovirus exposure and HLA in healthy donors. Study results and limitations: Analyses of presence and absence presupposed an approximately uniform sequencing depth across donors. The authors later linked a missense DCLRE1C variant to TCR beta V- and J-gene trimming. Despite most TCR sequences being rare, some public TCRs occurred in many donors.

The chain recombines TRBV6-5 with TRBJ2-3; TRBD2 matches at 10 bases. The sequenced sample was PBMCs. The TCR was taken from a woman aged 18-30 years in good health and CMV-seropositive. In nucleotides, the CDR3 is TGTGCCAGCAGTTACCGAAGCGGGGGGGCAGATACGCAGTATTTT. As protein: CASSYRSGGADTQYF.